This TCR beta chain was recovered during a study of blood T cell repertoires in COVID-19. Whole-study context: Sites across the United States, Italy and Spain contributed samples from acute and convalescent COVID-19. PBMCs, B-cell-depleted T cells, or T cells provided the cDNA or gDNA that made up the material.

Those who participated ranged in age from roughly 18 to 90 years and resided in about 24 US areas. Losses at the gene ends were 3 bases for V and 8 bases for J; bases not matched to a gene: 6. CDR3 length equals 14 residues. Germline CDR1 is LNHDA and CDR2 is SQIVND (reference sequence). Assay used: immunoSEQ multiplex PCR; TCRdb lists only in-frame clones, some missing. The sample carries 230,000 or so clones, 88% recorded once. The chain is built from TRBV19 and TRBJ2-2; the match to TRBD1 covers 7 bases. The receptor was isolated from a woman aged 50 to 65 with acute COVID-19. Sequenced input: PBMCs or T cells enriched from blood (not recorded which). The DNA of the CDR3 is TGTGCCAGTAGTATTGAGGGGGCCTGGGGGGAGCTGTTTTTT. Protein sequence: CASSIEGAWGELFF.